The 26 T cell receptor beta chains in this list originate from one sample, sequenced in a study of glioma-infiltrating T cells after dendritic cell vaccination. Method: immunoSEQ multiplex PCR; TCRdb's copy keeps in-frame clones and lacks some. The sample has 75,000 to 95,000 clones; more than 80% are singletons. Time point here: after dendritic cell vaccination, including at tumor progression/relapse. The starting material was blood, obtained after dendritic cell vaccination. The receptors shown here come from a human donor with glioblastoma.

The V call is TRBV2, the J call TRBJ2-5; possibly TRBD2 for D (5 bases). Germline CDR1 reads SNHLY; CDR2 reads FYNNEI. This CDR3 is 15 amino acids long. V lost 5 bases and J lost 1, with 14 bases in between. The CDR3 DNA reads as TGTGCCAGCAGTTCCTGGCTAGCCTCCCAAGAGACCCAGTACTTC. Protein product: CASSSWLASQETQYF.

This sequence joins TRBV5-4 and TRBJ1-1; TRBD1 matches 7 bases. The CDR3 runs to 16 residues. J was trimmed by 1 base and V by 6 bases; bases with no gene match: 12. Germline V gene sequence: CDR1 SGHNT, CDR2 YYREEE (reference sequence). CDR3 sequence reads: CASIPKGRQGNTEAFF. In DNA form, the CDR3 reads TGTGCCAGCATTCCGAAGGGTAGACAGGGGAACACTGAAGCTTTCTTT.

This chain joins TRBV5-4 and TRBJ2-1, with 8 bases fitting TRBD2. V shed 1 base and J 7 bases; nucleotides not matched to a gene: 7. CDR1 is SGHNT, CDR2 YYREEE, per germline (reference sequence). This CDR3 spans 15 amino acids. The CDR3 loop reads CASSLRTGGPNEQFF. DNA of the CDR3: TGTGCCAGCAGCTTGCGCACGGGAGGGCCTAATGAGCAGTTCTTC.

This clone was seen only a few times. The rearrangement joins TRBV27 to TRBJ1-2; tentative D call: TRBD1 (5 bases). In germline, CDR1 is MNHEY, CDR2 SMNVEV (reference sequence). The CDR3 contains 15 residues. V lost 3 bases, J lost 6 bases, and 17 bases lay in between. The CDR3 DNA follows: TGTGCCAGCAGTTTCGGCGGTCAGGGAGGCAATGGCTACACCTTC. Protein product: CASSFGGQGGNGYTF.

CDR3 in DNA: TGTGCCAGCAGCTTAGAACAGGGGGCAGGCGGCTACACCTTC. It translates to CASSLEQGAGGYTF. V gene TRBV11-2 combines with J gene TRBJ1-2, with 9 positions matching TRBD1. Germline CDR1 SGHAT, CDR2 FQNNGV. CDR3 size: 14 residues. V was clipped by 0 bases and J by 8 bases; unmatched bases: 4.

The rearrangement joins TRBV4-1 to TRBJ1-4; possibly TRBD1 for D (6 bases). V was trimmed by 4 bases and J by 8 bases, leaving 14 bases between them. The CDR3 is 14 residues long. Looked up from germline, CDR1 is MGHRA and CDR2 is YSYEKL. The CDR3, as DNA: TGCGCCAGCAGCCGAGACACCAGGGGAGAAAAACTGTTTTTT. Translated, it gives CASSRDTRGEKLFF.

The rearrangement uses TRBV20-1 and TRBJ1-1, with no clear D. The CDR3 loop spans 11 amino acids. Between the trimmed V and J ends, which lost 5 bases and 8 bases, there was a span of 12 bases. Per germline, CDR1 DFQATT and CDR2 SNEGSKA (reference sequence). The CDR3 DNA sequence: TGCAGTGCTGTGTGGTGGGAGGAAGCTTTCTTT. Amino acids: CSAVWWEEAFF.

The chain joins TRBV6-6 to TRBJ2-7, with 12 bases fitting TRBD1. There are 15 residues in the CDR3. After removal of 7 bases from V and 2 bases from J, the junction contained 6 bases not matched to a gene. Germline CDR1 is MNHNY and CDR2 is SVGAGI (reference sequence). The chain's CDR3 is CASNTGTGGPYEQYF. The DNA of the CDR3 is TGTGCCAGCAATACCGGGACAGGGGGCCCCTACGAGCAGTACTTC.

J is TRBJ2-5 and V is TRBV15; 9 bases line up with TRBD1. Germline trimming cut 2 bases from V and 5 bases from J; bases unmatched to any gene: 6. The germline V gene has CDR1 LNHNV and CDR2 YYDKDF (reference sequence). CDR3 length equals 15 residues. This CDR3 is CATSRNTGGYETQYF. In DNA form, the CDR3 reads TGTGCCACCAGCAGAAATACAGGGGGCTATGAGACCCAGTACTTC. Variable domain in full (rest from reference TRBV15 and TRBJ2-5): DAMVIQNPRYQVTQFGKPVTLSCSQTLNHNVMYWYQQKSSQAPKLLFHYYDKDFNNEADTPDNFQSRRPNTSFCFLDIRSPGLGDTAMYLCATSRNTGGYETQYFGPGTRLLVL.

The gene calls are TRBV30 and TRBJ1-1, with TRBD1 matching over 7 bases. Germline V gene data show CDR1 as GTSNPN and CDR2 as SVGIG (reference sequence). After removal of 4 bases from V and 0 bases from J, the junction contained 5 bases not matched to a gene. The CDR3 has 14 residues. The DNA of the CDR3 is TGTGCCTGGAAAACAGGGGACCTGAACACTGAAGCTTTCTTT. It encodes CAWKTGDLNTEAFF. Together with reference TRBV30 and TRBJ1-1, the CDR3 gives the full variable domain: SQTIHQWPATLVQPVGSPLSLECTVEGTSNPNLYWYRQAAGRGLQLLFYSVGIGQISSEVPQNLSASRPQDRQFILSSKKLLLSDSGFYLCAWKTGDLNTEAFFGQGTRLTVV.

V is TRBV19 and J is TRBJ2-3; 10 nucleotides agree with TRBD2. Germline-derived CDR1 and CDR2 are LNHDA and SQIVND (reference sequence). The CDR3 totals 18 residues. The ends lost 4 bases at V and 0 bases at J; junction bases unmatched: 10. CDR3 sequence reads: CASSTKVLAGISTDTQYF. The CDR3 DNA sequence: TGTGCCAGTAGTACAAAGGTACTAGCGGGGATCAGCACAGATACGCAGTATTTT.

J is TRBJ2-7 and V is TRBV5-5; 8 bases line up with TRBD1. J gave up 5 bases and V 1 base, and 5 bases lay outside the gene matches. The germline V gene encodes CDR1 SGHKS and CDR2 YYEKEE (reference sequence). The CDR3 loop spans 14 amino acids. The CDR3 region has the DNA TGTGCCAGCAGCTTGAAGACAGGGGACCACGAGCAGTACGTC. Its protein is CASSLKTGDHEQYV.

The chain links TRBV7-9 to TRBJ2-5; TRBD1 might be the D (5 bases). Trimming took off 3 bases at V and 4 bases at J, with 15 bases between the two ends. This CDR3 region has 15 residues. Germline V gene sequence: CDR1 SEHNR, CDR2 FQNEAQ (reference sequence). The CDR3 bases are TGTGCCAGCAGCTTCAGACAGAGTTTGGTAGAGACCCAGTACTTC. It yields the protein CASSFRQSLVETQYF.

This chain links TRBV7-8 with TRBJ1-2, with D perhaps TRBD1 (6 bases). The CDR3 runs 16 residues. Germline assignment: CDR1 SGHVS and CDR2 FQNEAQ. V shed 1 base and J shed 5 bases, with 17 bases lying between them. The CDR3 reads CASSLVGASNQYGYTF. Written as DNA, the CDR3 is TGTGCCAGCAGCTTAGTGGGGGCCTCGAACCAATATGGCTACACCTTC.

This sequence joins TRBV4-2 and TRBJ2-5; 8 nucleotides align to TRBD2. CDR1 is LGHNA, CDR2 YNFKEQ, per germline. This CDR3 is built from 16 residues. V dropped 0 bases and J dropped 4; count of bases not matched to a gene: 7. DNA of the CDR3: TGTGCCAGCAGCCAAGACGAGGGCCGGGGGGGAGAGACCCAGTACTTC. This sequence encodes CASSQDEGRGGETQYF.

V is TRBV2 and J is TRBJ2-6, with 9 positions matching TRBD2. The CDR3 extends over 16 amino acids. Germline assignment: CDR1 SNHLY and CDR2 FYNNEI. V trimming: 7 bases; J trimming: 2 bases; junction bases outside the gene matches: 6. For the CDR3, the DNA is TGTGCCAGCACTGGCGGGAGGGGGCCTGGGGCCAACGTCCTGACTTTC. Translation gives CASTGGRGPGANVLTF.

Only one count was recorded for this clone. This chain links TRBV5-1 with TRBJ2-1, with 9 nucleotides matching TRBD1. Germline V CDR1 and CDR2: SGHRS, YFSETQ. This CDR3 region has 13 residues. J was trimmed by 7 bases and V by 4 bases; bases with no gene match: 3. The CDR3 DNA is TGCGCCAGCAGCCCGACAGGGGGAAATGAGCAGTTCTTC. This gives the protein CASSPTGGNEQFF.

The V and J genes are TRBV6-6 and TRBJ2-5; TRBD1 matches 9 bases. The DNA end lines up better with TRBJ2-7; the J call may be wrong. Germline V gene data show CDR1 as MNHNY and CDR2 as SVGAGI (reference sequence). The CDR3 is made up of 13 amino acids. The chain's CDR3 is CASSLGQGGEQYF. The CDR3 bases are TGTGCCAGCAGTTTGGGACAGGGTGGCGAGCAGTACTTC.

The chain employs TRBV27 and TRBJ2-7, with D perhaps matching TRBD1 (5 bases). This CDR3 comprises 14 residues. Germline V lookup: CDR1 MNHEY, CDR2 SMNVEV (reference sequence). V lost 5 bases and J 2 bases, leaving 13 bases between the germline ends. The CDR3, as DNA: TGTGCCAGCAGTGCTAGGGGCCTCCCCTACGAGCAGTACGTC. Amino acid sequence: CASSARGLPYEQYV.

The genes are TRBV5-6 and TRBJ2-2, with D tentatively TRBD1 (6 bases). The V end lost 4 bases, the J end lost 6 bases, and 10 bases lay between the germline ends. The CDR3 runs to 13 residues. Looked up from germline, CDR1 is SGHDT and CDR2 is YYEEEE. The CDR3 DNA reads as TGTGCCAGCAGCCTGGGACAACCCGGGGAGCTGTTTTTT. Protein sequence: CASSLGQPGELFF.

The chain carries TRBV19 and TRBJ1-1; D unresolved. This CDR3 contains 13 residues. Trimming removed 3 bases from V and 0 bases from J, with 5 bases in between. From germline, CDR1 is LNHDA and CDR2 SQIVND (reference sequence). The CDR3 sequence: CASSMDLNTEAFF. CDR3 coding DNA: TGTGCCAGTAGTATGGACTTGAACACTGAAGCTTTCTTT.

This clone appeared a single time. The chain recombines TRBV5-1 with TRBJ2-3; 12 bases agree with TRBD2. The CDR3 is 16 amino acids. V dropped 4 bases and J dropped 5; count of bases not matched to a gene: 8. CDR1 is SGHRS and CDR2 is YFSETQ in the germline V gene. This CDR3 reads CASSGKTSGGGDTQYF. In DNA, the CDR3 is TGCGCCAGCAGCGGAAAGACTAGCGGGGGTGGAGATACGCAGTATTTT.

CDR3 DNA sequence: TGTGCCAGCAGTTACTCTTCGGCGGCCGCCTACGAGCAGTACGTC. This translates into CASSYSSAAAYEQYV. The V gene is TRBV6-5, the J gene TRBJ2-7; D unclear. Trimming removed 0 bases from V and 2 bases from J, with 11 bases in between. Germline assignment: CDR1 MNHEY and CDR2 SVGAGI. The CDR3 consists of 15 residues.

Here the CDR3 DNA reads TGTGCCAGCAGCTTAATGATCAGGGGTTATACGCAGTATTTT. It yields the protein CASSLMIRGYTQYF. This rearrangement joins TRBV11-3 to TRBJ2-3; the D gene is possibly TRBD1 (6 bases). V lost 2 bases and J lost 7, with 13 bases in between. This CDR3 is built from 14 residues. In germline, CDR1 is SGHNT, CDR2 YENEEA.

This chain connects TRBV2 to TRBJ1-2, with D hard to call. CDR3 size: 14 residues. The V end lost 7 bases, the J end lost 1 base, and 13 bases lay between the germline ends. Germline-derived CDR1 and CDR2 are SNHLY and FYNNEI. The CDR3 nucleotides read TGTGCCAGCAAAGTAGCGGTACTTAACTATGGCTACACCTTC. Protein sequence: CASKVAVLNYGYTF.

The chain carries TRBV7-6 and TRBJ2-1, with TRBD2 matching over 11 bases. With V trimmed by 5 bases and J by 8 bases, 8 bases remained unmatched. The CDR3 totals 15 residues. Germline V gene lookup returns CDR1 SGHVS and CDR2 FNYEAQ. CDR3 amino acids: CASSRSGTSGDEQFF. For the CDR3, the DNA is TGTGCCAGCAGCCGTTCCGGGACTAGCGGCGATGAGCAGTTCTTC.